The 10 T cell receptor beta chains below were found in one sample sequenced in a study of technical replicates of blood from a handful of donors. Using immunoSEQ multiplex PCR, the repertoire was profiled, and TCRdb retains in-frame clones only, with some absent. The sample has some 81,000 clones; 75% to 95% are singletons. Sequenced sample: T cells isolated from PBMCs. The receptors originated from a human donor in good health.

This rearrangement joins TRBV10-3 to TRBJ1-5; weak D call: TRBD1 (5 bases). Trimming took off 10 bases at V and 3 bases at J, with 13 bases between the two ends. This CDR3 comprises 13 residues. Germline V CDR1 and CDR2: ENHRY, SYGVKD. The CDR3 spells CASSRADNQPQHF. The CDR3 DNA follows: TGTGCCAGCAGCAGGGCCGACAATCAGCCCCAGCATTTT.

The chain is built from TRBV25-1 and TRBJ2-7; no clear D gene. The germline gives CDR1 MGHDK, CDR2 SYGVNS. The V end was cut by 1 base, the J end by 7 bases, with 5 bases between. The CDR3 runs to 11 residues. CDR3 in amino acids: CASSELEEQYF. CDR3 sequence (DNA): TGTGCCAGCAGTGAATTGGAGGAGCAGTACTTC.

This clone occurred a few times. The genes are TRBV5-4 and TRBJ2-2; 8 bases agree with TRBD1. Germline-derived CDR1 and CDR2 are SGHNT and YYREEE (reference sequence). Trimming took 3 bases from V and 0 from J; bases not matched to a gene: 4. The CDR3 is 16 amino acids. The CDR3 DNA sequence: TGTGCCAGCAGCTCCTCAGGGGGCGCGAACACCGGGGAGCTGTTTTTT. This translates into CASSSSGGANTGELFF.

V is TRBV7-5 and J is TRBJ1-1; the table's TRBD1 call for D was not verified on the DNA. TRBV7-5 is reported as a pseudogene. The CDR3 extends over 14 amino acids. CDR3 sequence (DNA): TGTGTCAGAAGCGCCGACAGGGGGTACACTGAAGCTTTCTTT. Translated: CVRSADRGYTEAFF.

The rearrangement joins TRBV27 to TRBJ1-1; D call uncertain. This CDR3 has 13 amino acids. V was pared by 3 bases and J by 1 base, with 6 bases between. Germline CDR1 is MNHEY and CDR2 is SMNVEV (reference sequence). The CDR3 here is CASSFQANTEAFF. CDR3 DNA sequence: TGTGCCAGCAGTTTCCAAGCGAACACTGAAGCTTTCTTT.

The V gene is TRBV18, the J gene TRBJ2-1; D perhaps matches TRBD2 (5 bases). This CDR3 is 15 amino acids long. Trimming took off 4 bases at V and 0 bases at J, with 10 bases between the two ends. From germline, CDR1 is KGHSH and CDR2 LQKENI. The CDR3 is CASSLSGSSYNEQFF. DNA for the CDR3: TGTGCCAGCTCACTGAGCGGAAGCTCCTACAATGAGCAGTTCTTC.

The chain employs TRBV10-2 and TRBJ2-2; 10 bases line up with TRBD1. The CDR3 is 17 residues long. After removal of 6 bases from V and 3 bases from J, the junction contained 10 bases not matched to a gene. Germline loops: CDR1 WSHSY, CDR2 SAAADI. As DNA, the CDR3 is TGCGCCAGCAGGGCCGGGACAGGGGTAAATTACACCGGGGAGCTGTTTTTT. This encodes CASRAGTGVNYTGELFF.

V gene TRBV28 combines with J gene TRBJ1-1; possibly TRBD1 for D (5 bases). Trimming removed 5 bases at V and 6 bases at J, with 10 bases between. There are 12 residues in the CDR3. Germline CDR1 and CDR2: MDHEN and SYDVKM. Written as DNA, the CDR3 is TGTGCCAGCAGTCTTTGGGGGGCTGAAGCTTTCTTT. Its translation: CASSLWGAEAFF.

The rearrangement uses TRBV18 and TRBJ1-1, with 12 bases matching TRBD1. CDR3 length: 15 amino acids. Per the germline V gene, CDR1 is KGHSH and CDR2 is LQKENI. V lost 3 bases, J lost 11 bases, and 10 bases stayed unmatched. The CDR3 spells CASSPWDRGRVIAFF. CDR3 sequence (DNA): TGTGCCAGCTCACCTTGGGACAGGGGGCGCGTAATTGCTTTCTTT.

The gene calls are TRBV9 and TRBJ1-6; D unclear. The CDR3 has 14 amino acids. Trimming took 0 bases from V and 7 from J, leaving 8 bases between them. Germline CDR1 SGDLS, CDR2 YYNGEE. Here the CDR3 DNA reads TGTGCCAGCAGCGTAGGGGCCCTGAATTCACCCCTCCACTTT. It is translated as CASSVGALNSPLHF.